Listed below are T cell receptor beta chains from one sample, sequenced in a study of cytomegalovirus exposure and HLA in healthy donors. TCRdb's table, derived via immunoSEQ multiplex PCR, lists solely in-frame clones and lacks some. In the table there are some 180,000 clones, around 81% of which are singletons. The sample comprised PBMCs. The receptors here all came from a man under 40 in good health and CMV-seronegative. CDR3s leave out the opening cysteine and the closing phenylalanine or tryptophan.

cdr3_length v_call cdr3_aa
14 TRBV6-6 ASSYSRQGSTDTQY
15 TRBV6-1 ASSEFRRDRGSYEQY
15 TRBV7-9 ASSSFSGTTYNSPLH
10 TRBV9 ASSGRDFEAF
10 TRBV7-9 ASSDQGAAAF
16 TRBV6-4 ASSDSSPRKPVDQPQH
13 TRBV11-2 ASSFFSGRAYEQY
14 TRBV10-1 ASSLTSGREGDTQY
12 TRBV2 ASSRTDFKETQY
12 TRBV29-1 SVDSSGLGEEQF
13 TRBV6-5 ASSAGQVRSYEQY
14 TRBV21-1 ASSEGGRHHGHGYT
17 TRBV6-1 ASSAGLAGANKLYNEQF
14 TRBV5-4 ASSLYREAYTDTQY
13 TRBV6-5 ASTPSGTGQYEQY
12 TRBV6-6 ASSSAGGPAEQF
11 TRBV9 ASSYQGTDTQY
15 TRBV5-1 ASSLQNTGLSYNEQF
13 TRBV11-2 ASTMYRGQGYGYT
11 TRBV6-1 ASRQGRTGELF
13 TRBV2 ASSELRSPQNIQY
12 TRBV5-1 ASSPWGLYNEQF
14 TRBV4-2 ASSAGTSGSHSEQY
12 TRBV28 ATTPGQGDYGYT
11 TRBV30 AWSPSDLAKLF
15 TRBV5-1 ASRGLAGPSSYNEQF
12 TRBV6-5 ASSRQGSTYEQY
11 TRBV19 ASSATEINEQF
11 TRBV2 ASRLKSNQPQH
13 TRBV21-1 ASSKRGPNLEKLF
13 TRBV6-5 ASSPQRATNEKLF
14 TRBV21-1 ASSKFRRVTSHAQY
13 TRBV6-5 ASSPGQGGQGTQY
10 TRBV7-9 ASSLTDQPQH
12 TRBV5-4 ASSSVPRDTEQF
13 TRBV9 ASSVMGQGQNTIY
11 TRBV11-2 ASRQPGYNEQF
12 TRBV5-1 ASSSGQGKYEQY
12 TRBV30 ASDGAGGADTQY
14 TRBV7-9 ASSRGSGRGEETQY
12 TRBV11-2 ASSLEGQAYGYT
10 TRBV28 ASSLFGQPQH
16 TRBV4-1 ASSQGTSGASSYNEQF
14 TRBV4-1 ASSQAGQGANYGYT
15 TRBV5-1 ASSWGLAGGSYNEQF
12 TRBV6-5 ASSNDRSNQPQH
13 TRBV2 ASRGSGDHNSPLH
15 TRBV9 ASSPTGTSGTPDTQY
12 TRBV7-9 ASRQGQGAGGYT
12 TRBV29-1 SVDLAGDGDTQY
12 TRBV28 ASTAGSFPYGYT
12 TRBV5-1 ASSLAGGSYEQY
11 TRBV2 ASTTEAGNTIY
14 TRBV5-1 ASKPDRGRAYYGYT
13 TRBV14 ASSPRQGADTEAF
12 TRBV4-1 ASSQGATGNTIY
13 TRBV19 ASSPSGFRENIQY
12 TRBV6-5 ASSYRGSYNEQF
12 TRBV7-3 ASSWALAGSTQY
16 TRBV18 ASSNSGLAGVGVGELF